There are many counts of the clone carrying this TCR beta chain. The antigen is unknown. These data come from a study of T cells in Graves' hyperthyroidism and ophthalmopathy. The PBMCs were taken from less than 11 ml of fresh peripheral blood. RNA transcripts served as the template for amplifying TCR beta CDR3 regions. First-round RT-PCR of the TCR CDR3 relied on the HTBI primer set. TCRdb re-derived calls from the multiplex PCR reads in MiXCR, one entry per CDR3 protein. The repertoire holds some 360,000 distinct CDR3 sequences, with 15% to 20% as singletons. Study-wide results and limits: Ophthalmopathy could be told apart from stable hyperthyroidism with a 13 V-J model. Blood also carried most thyroid clonotypes expanded above 0.001.

The CDR3 has 14 amino acids. The V gene lost 10 bases and the J gene lost 0 bases, with 13 bases spanning the gap. The sequencing sample was made of blood. The TCR sequence derives from a woman in her thirties or forties with Graves' ophthalmopathy. V is TRBV12-3 or TRBV12-4 and J is TRBJ1-3; D call uncertain. CDR3 in DNA: TGTGCCACCCTGGATATCAGCTCTGGAAACACCATATATTTT. This translates into CATLDISSGNTIYF.